This is a list of T cell receptor beta chains from one sample in a study of cytomegalovirus exposure and HLA in healthy donors. Measured with immunoSEQ multiplex PCR; TCRdb has only the in-frame clones, and not every one. The listing records some 71,000 clones. The sample comprised PBMCs. The receptors come from a woman between 25 and 40 years old in good health and CMV-seronegative. CDR3s leave out the opening cysteine and the closing phenylalanine or tryptophan. A D gene is named only where the DNA matches it firmly.

d_call: NA
v_call: TRBV4-3
cdr3_aa: ASSPRGGDNSPLH

d_call: NA
v_call: TRBV29-1
cdr3_aa: SVVTGAQTGELF

d_call: TRBD1
v_call: TRBV5-1
cdr3_aa: ASKWTGRETQY

d_call: TRBD2
v_call: TRBV18
cdr3_aa: ASSRLLAGAGTGELF

d_call: NA
v_call: TRBV20-1
cdr3_aa: SFFVADTQY

d_call: TRBD1
v_call: TRBV6-5
cdr3_aa: ASSRQGAVNTEAF

d_call: TRBD2
v_call: TRBV10-3
cdr3_aa: ATLRGLGGEQY

d_call: NA
v_call: TRBV12-5
cdr3_aa: ASGTPGVETQY

d_call: TRBD1
v_call: TRBV9
cdr3_aa: ASRRQGAGGYGYT

d_call: NA
v_call: TRBV28
cdr3_aa: ASSLRQFQETQY

d_call: NA
v_call: TRBV4-1
cdr3_aa: ASSQDIQGTYPGELF

d_call: NA
v_call: TRBV6-5
cdr3_aa: ASSYGTTSYEQY

d_call: NA
v_call: TRBV11-1
cdr3_aa: ASSFGPTVDAF

d_call: TRBD1
v_call: TRBV13
cdr3_aa: ASSSTGLSSYEQY

d_call: NA
v_call: TRBV28
cdr3_aa: ASSDGNRLLVDNEKLF

d_call: TRBD1
v_call: TRBV28
cdr3_aa: ASSGSGQGLGKLF

d_call: TRBD1
v_call: TRBV19
cdr3_aa: ASSIGTDPRGYT

d_call: NA
v_call: TRBV13
cdr3_aa: ASSSRLLVSYEQY

d_call: NA
v_call: TRBV5-1
cdr3_aa: ASRELGPVSGNTIY

d_call: NA
v_call: TRBV12-1
cdr3_aa: ASSLERWRRGYT

d_call: TRBD1
v_call: TRBV7-2
cdr3_aa: ASSAGDRAYEQY

d_call: NA
v_call: TRBV6-6
cdr3_aa: ASSSGLGSDTEAF

d_call: NA
v_call: TRBV18
cdr3_aa: ASSPVPTGAYEQY

d_call: TRBD1
v_call: TRBV29-1
cdr3_aa: SVRDRGENTEAF

d_call: NA
v_call: TRBV6-5
cdr3_aa: ASSYSRRYTDTQY

d_call: TRBD1
v_call: TRBV28
cdr3_aa: ASSSTGIYEQY

d_call: NA
v_call: TRBV6-1
cdr3_aa: ASSEDGLSGANVLT

d_call: TRBD1
v_call: TRBV6-6
cdr3_aa: ASSPWVGTGNTEAF

d_call: TRBD1
v_call: TRBV5-1
cdr3_aa: ASSSGQGQPQH

d_call: TRBD2
v_call: TRBV4-1
cdr3_aa: ASSQELGWLAGVYEQF

d_call: TRBD2
v_call: TRBV9
cdr3_aa: ASSSATSGGAGAYEQY

d_call: TRBD2
v_call: TRBV5-1
cdr3_aa: ASSLEGLAGGWAYEQY

d_call: NA
v_call: TRBV10-3
cdr3_aa: AISQAQTLSGYT

d_call: TRBD1
v_call: TRBV10-3
cdr3_aa: ATLRGLRPAGYT

d_call: NA
v_call: TRBV19
cdr3_aa: ASSYGPYEQY

d_call: TRBD1
v_call: TRBV28
cdr3_aa: ASSPPDRDQPQH

d_call: NA
v_call: TRBV5-6
cdr3_aa: ASSLVGAGTEAF

d_call: NA
v_call: TRBV7-6
cdr3_aa: ASSQQGNTEAF

d_call: TRBD2
v_call: TRBV9
cdr3_aa: ASSPVSGGLTDTQY

d_call: TRBD2
v_call: TRBV4-1
cdr3_aa: ASSQGSAGDQETQY

d_call: NA
v_call: TRBV28
cdr3_aa: ASSSRGIYEQY

d_call: NA
v_call: TRBV5-4
cdr3_aa: ASSLWGGREQY

d_call: TRBD2
v_call: TRBV4-2
cdr3_aa: ASSTGTSLGEEQF

d_call: NA
v_call: TRBV4-3
cdr3_aa: ASSQRIYNEQF

d_call: TRBD1
v_call: TRBV9
cdr3_aa: ASSVGGTGANEQY

d_call: NA
v_call: TRBV9
cdr3_aa: ASSVGGGNQPQH

d_call: NA
v_call: TRBV6-6
cdr3_aa: ASNLRQVNTEAF

d_call: TRBD1
v_call: TRBV2
cdr3_aa: ASILIMDRTKDEQY

d_call: NA
v_call: TRBV6-5
cdr3_aa: ASSQNNEQF

d_call: NA
v_call: TRBV4-2
cdr3_aa: ASSQEAREYNEQF

d_call: NA
v_call: TRBV19
cdr3_aa: ASSRGLIYGYT

d_call: NA
v_call: TRBV18
cdr3_aa: ASSPVDSNYGYT

d_call: NA
v_call: TRBV27
cdr3_aa: ASVQGNEQY